Listed here are 19 T cell receptor beta chains from one sample, sequenced in a study of monozygotic twins with inflammatory bowel disease. TCRdb reprocessed the 5' RACE reads and stores each CDR3 protein as one record, lacking DNA. Seen in this sample are 300,000 to 450,000 distinct CDR3 sequences; the ten most common clones hold 2% to 3%. The sequenced material came from blood. These receptors were collected from a human donor with ulcerative colitis or Crohn's disease, or a healthy co-twin of an affected twin (not recorded which).

The CDR3 loop reads CASSYGQGPHEAFF. The chain carries TRBV6-2 or TRBV6-3 and TRBJ1-1; the TRBD1 assignment by TCRdb is unverifiable without DNA. Per germline, CDR1 MNHEY and CDR2 SVGEGT. CDR3 length equals 14 residues.

The chain combines TRBV24-1 with TRBJ2-5; TCRdb calls TRBD2, which cannot be checked without DNA. Germline CDR1 KGHDR, CDR2 SFDVKD. This CDR3 spans 13 amino acids. The chain's CDR3 is CATSDVAEETQYF.

The rearrangement links TRBV20-1 to TRBJ1-2; TCRdb's D call of TRBD1 is untestable without DNA. CDR1 is DFQATT and CDR2 is SNEGSKA in the germline V gene (reference sequence). The CDR3 is made up of 16 amino acids. Here the CDR3 reads CSARNTGQGMNYGYTF.

The gene calls are TRBV12-3 or TRBV12-4 and TRBJ2-7. This CDR3 has 15 amino acids. CDR3 amino acids: CASSLAGQISYEQYF.

The chain has TRBV5-5 and TRBJ2-7; lacking DNA, the TRBD1 call made by TCRdb goes unchecked. Germline V gene data show CDR1 as SGHKS and CDR2 as YYEKEE (reference sequence). The CDR3 totals 13 residues. The chain's CDR3 is CASRAGTGREQYF.

This sequence joins TRBV20-1 and TRBJ1-2; the TCRdb D gene call, TRBD1, has no DNA to confirm it. CDR1 DFQATT and CDR2 SNEGSKA come from the germline V gene (reference sequence). The length of the CDR3 is 13 residues. The chain's CDR3 is CSARRTDIYGYTF.

V and J are TRBV7-8 and TRBJ2-2; checking the TCRdb D call of TRBD1 is not possible without DNA. Germline-derived CDR1 and CDR2 are SGHVS and FQNEAQ. The CDR3 has 15 residues. CDR3: CASSLDVGGTGELFF. The full variable domain, in which reference TRBV7-8 and TRBJ2-2 provide the parts outside the CDR3, is GAGVSQSPRYKVAKRGQDVALRCDPISGHVSLFWYQQALGQGPEFLTYFQNEAQLDKSGLPSDRFFAERPEGSVSTLKIQRTQQEDSAVYLCASSLDVGGTGELFFGEGSRLTVL.

The chain's CDR3 is CASSYAVTQINEQFF. This chain connects TRBV6-5 to TRBJ2-1. The CDR3 sequence is 15 residues long. Per germline, CDR1 MNHEY and CDR2 SVGAGI.

V is TRBV7-6 and J is TRBJ1-1. CDR3 size: 13 residues. Germline V CDR1 and CDR2: SGHVS, FNYEAQ. The CDR3 protein is CASSFNRNTEAFF. The entire variable domain, with the rest obtained from reference TRBV7-6 and TRBJ1-1, is as follows: GAGVSQSPRYKVTKRGQDVALRCDPISGHVSLYWYRQALGQGPEFLTYFNYEAQQDKSGLPNDRFSAERPEGSISTLTIQRTEQRDSAMYRCASSFNRNTEAFFGQGTRLTVV.

The CDR3 loop is CSAKSGTGAGEQFF. The V call is TRBV20-1, the J call TRBJ2-1; TCRdb's assignment of TRBD1 cannot be checked, as there is no DNA. In germline, CDR1 is DFQATT, CDR2 SNEGSKA (reference sequence). The CDR3 spans 14 residues.

V gene TRBV20-1 combines with J gene TRBJ2-3; TCRdb outputs TRBD2, but without DNA this stays unchecked. The CDR3 consists of 20 residues. Looked up from germline, CDR1 is DFQATT and CDR2 is SNEGSKA (reference sequence). The CDR3: CSARDWEASGGGWGTDTQYF.

The rearrangement joins TRBV11-1 to TRBJ2-5; TCRdb returns TRBD1, unconfirmable since there is no DNA. The CDR3 is 13 amino acids. The germline CDR1 and CDR2 sequences are SGHAT and FQDESV (reference sequence). The CDR3 sequence is CASSPGDRETQYF.

The rearrangement links TRBV24-1 to TRBJ2-2; TCRdb calls TRBD1, which cannot be checked without DNA. CDR3 size: 14 residues. Germline V CDR1 and CDR2: KGHDR, SFDVKD. The CDR3: CATSERGRTGELFF.

The chain links TRBV20-1 to TRBJ2-5; TCRdb reports TRBD1, a call that lacks DNA to check it against. The CDR3 runs 14 residues. The germline V gene encodes CDR1 DFQATT and CDR2 SNEGSKA (reference sequence). The CDR3 loop is CSARGWTGQETQYF.

The chain couples TRBV21-1 to TRBJ2-5. TRBV21-1 is annotated as a pseudogene. CDR3 length equals 17 residues. The CDR3 here is CASSSTREALYQETQYF.

The chain joins TRBV5-1 to TRBJ2-7; TCRdb's D gene call, TRBD2, goes unchecked for lack of DNA. Germline V gives CDR1 SGHRS, CDR2 YFSETQ. The CDR3 is made up of 14 amino acids. The CDR3 loop is CASSAPGLSYEQYF.

V is TRBV7-3 and J is TRBJ2-4; absent DNA, TCRdb's TRBD1 call cannot be checked. Per germline, CDR1 SGHTA and CDR2 FQGTGA. There are 15 residues in the CDR3. The chain's CDR3 is CASSSQGGGESIQYF. The entire variable domain, with the rest obtained from reference TRBV7-3 and TRBJ2-4, is as follows: GAGVSQTPSNKVTEKGKYVELRCDPISGHTALYWYRQSLGQGPEFLIYFQGTGAADDSGLPNDRFFAVRPEGSVSTLKIQRTERGDSAVYLCASSSQGGGESIQYFGAGTRLSVL.

The rearrangement joins TRBV28 to TRBJ2-2; TCRdb's D call of TRBD1 is untestable without DNA. This CDR3 is built from 15 residues. From germline, CDR1 is MDHEN and CDR2 SYDVKM. CDR3 protein: CASSLWRGHTGELFF.

V usage is TRBV5-1 and J usage is TRBJ2-5; TCRdb's assignment of TRBD2 cannot be checked, as there is no DNA. Germline V CDR1 and CDR2: SGHRS, YFSETQ. This CDR3 contains 15 residues. The CDR3 is CASSLAQRGGRTQYF.